The TCR beta chain described here comes from a study of T cell responses to AZD1222 COVID-19 vaccine. Produced via immunoSEQ multiplex PCR; TCRdb's table is partial and in-frame only. The sample has around 91,000 clones; around nine tenths are singletons. Broader study findings: Clonal diversity may have been underestimated in mostly white British donors. Spike-specific TCR repertoires showed rising breadth and depth after two AZD1222 doses. Unmutated regions of variants are reportedly targeted by nearly half of spike-specific TCRs. Dominant CD4 TCR responses targeted spike regions 160-218 and 743-854.

CDR3 length: 14 residues. V dropped 5 bases and J dropped 2 bases, with 9 bases sitting between them. Germline loops: CDR1 SNHLY, CDR2 FYNNEI. With respect to this clone: No antigen is known for it.

The material was peripheral blood, obtained on day 0 of AZD1222 vaccination. The V and J genes are TRBV2 and TRBJ1-4; no firm D call. The source is an adult in good health. CDR3 sequence: CASSLSQTNEKLFF. The CDR3 region has the DNA TGTGCCAGCAGTTTGTCACAGACTAATGAAAAACTGTTTTTT.